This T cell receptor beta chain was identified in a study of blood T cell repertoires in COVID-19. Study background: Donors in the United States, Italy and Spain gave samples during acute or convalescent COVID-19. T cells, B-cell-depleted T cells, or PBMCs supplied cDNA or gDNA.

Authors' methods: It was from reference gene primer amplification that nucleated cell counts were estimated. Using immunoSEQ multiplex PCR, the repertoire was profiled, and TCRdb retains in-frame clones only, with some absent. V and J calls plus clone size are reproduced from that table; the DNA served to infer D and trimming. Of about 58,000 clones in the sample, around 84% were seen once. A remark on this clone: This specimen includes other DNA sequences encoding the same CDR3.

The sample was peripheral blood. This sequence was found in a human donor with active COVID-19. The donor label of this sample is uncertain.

The CDR3 nucleotides are TGTGCCAGCAGTTACTCGCTCAGGTCCGGAAACACCATATATTTT. Amino acid sequence: CASSYSLRSGNTIYF. V and J are TRBV6-5 and TRBJ1-3, with D unclear. The V gene lost 0 bases and the J gene lost 4 bases, with 10 bases spanning the gap. CDR3 size: 15 residues. CDR1 is MNHEY, CDR2 SVGAGI, per germline.